This T cell receptor (beta chain) appears in the sequencing data of a study of cytomegalovirus exposure and HLA in healthy donors. General study findings and limits: The study recorded 164 TCR beta chains that were cytomegalovirus-associated. When analyzed later, the rates of TCR association showed variation by HLA locus, with DRB1 the most and HLA-C the fewest.

The PCR had 60 Vbeta and 13 Jbeta primers. The protocol was immunoSEQ multiplex PCR, while the TCRdb copy is restricted to in-frame clones and leaves out a portion. The table shows about 120,000 clones, with approximately 8% occurring only once. Worth noting for this clone: Its specificity is not known.

Germline lookup yields CDR1 MDHEN and CDR2 SYDVKM. The CDR3 spans 15 residues. Between the trimmed V and J ends, which lost 3 bases and 4 bases, there was a span of 15 bases. This clonotype was obtained from a woman aged 40 to 49 in good health and CMV-seropositive. Sequencing was performed on PBMCs. The J gene is TRBJ1-2, the V gene TRBV28; perhaps TRBD1 as D (6 bases). In DNA form, the CDR3 reads TGTGCCAGCAGTTTGGGGACAACTTGGGGCTATGGCTACACCTTC. It encodes CASSLGTTWGYGYTF.